Listed here are 14 T cell receptor beta chains from one sample, sequenced in a study of blood T cell repertoires in COVID-19. The protocol was immunoSEQ multiplex PCR, while the TCRdb copy is restricted to in-frame clones and leaves out a portion. The repertoire holds tens of thousands of clones, more than 75% seen once, with 12% to 15% in the top ten. Sequenced input: peripheral blood. The origin of the receptors is a human donor with acute or convalescent COVID-19. The donor label of this sample is uncertain.

V gene TRBV15 combines with J gene TRBJ2-7, with 8 bases that match TRBD2. Germline lookup yields CDR1 LNHNV and CDR2 YYDKDF (reference sequence). The length of the CDR3 is 16 residues. V lost 1 base to trimming and J lost 3 bases; unmatched junction nucleotides: 8. CDR3 in amino acids: CATSRGPSGTSYEQYF. CDR3 sequence (DNA): TGTGCCACCAGCAGAGGCCCCTCCGGGACTAGCTACGAGCAGTACTTC.

The chain links TRBV5-6 to TRBJ1-3; 8 bases are a match to TRBD1. Germline CDR1 reads SGHDT; CDR2 reads YYEEEE. This CDR3 spans 15 amino acids. V lost 1 base to trimming and J lost 4 bases; unmatched junction nucleotides: 4. CDR3 amino acids: CASSLQGAGGNTIYF. CDR3 DNA sequence: TGTGCCAGCAGCTTGCAGGGGGCGGGCGGAAACACCATATATTTT.

The rearrangement uses TRBV24-1 and TRBJ2-2; unclear D gene. The germline CDR1 and CDR2 sequences are KGHDR and SFDVKD. Trimming removed 12 bases at V and 4 bases at J, with 17 bases between. This CDR3 region has 14 residues. Here the CDR3 reads CAVDSKAGTGELFF. CDR3 in DNA: TGTGCCGTCGACTCGAAAGCTGGCACCGGGGAGCTGTTTTTT.

The chain couples TRBV2 to TRBJ2-1; TRBD2 agrees at 11 bases. This CDR3 region has 18 residues. The V segment lost 5 bases and the J segment 7 bases; nucleotides outside the gene matches: 16. The germline CDR1 and CDR2 sequences are SNHLY and FYNNEI. CDR3 amino acids: CASSKLAGEAVGGNEQFF. As DNA, the CDR3 is TGTGCCAGCAGTAAACTAGCGGGAGAGGCGGTCGGGGGGAATGAGCAGTTCTTC.

The chain links TRBV29-1 to TRBJ1-1, with D perhaps matching TRBD1 (5 bases). The length of the CDR3 is 13 residues. The ends were cut back, 4 bases at V and 2 bases at J, with 11 bases in the middle. Per the germline V gene, CDR1 is SQVTM and CDR2 is ANQGSEA. CDR3 region: CSVVGGGNTEAFF. CDR3 DNA: TGCAGCGTTGTTGGGGGGGGAAACACTGAAGCTTTCTTT.

The J gene is TRBJ2-1, the V gene TRBV9; D unclear. This CDR3 has 16 residues. Germline V CDR1 and CDR2: SGDLS, YYNGEE. Trimming removed 0 bases from V and 2 bases from J, with 12 bases in between. The CDR3 nucleotides are TGTGCCAGCAGCGTAGAGCTGGGCCCCCCCTACAATGAGCAGTTCTTC. Amino acids: CASSVELGPPYNEQFF.

The rearrangement joins TRBV3-1 (or the pseudogene TRBV3-2) to TRBJ2-1, with a tentative D call TRBD2 (6 bases). The germline V gene encodes CDR1 LGHDT and CDR2 YNNKEL (reference sequence). Deletions cut 0 bases from V and 5 bases from J, with 17 bases between. The CDR3 loop spans 17 amino acids. In DNA form, the CDR3 reads TGTGCCAGCAGCCAAGATTTGGGACTTGAAGAGGACAATGAGCAGTTCTTC. It yields the protein CASSQDLGLEEDNEQFF.

The sample holds a few counts of this clone. The chain employs TRBV7-9 and TRBJ1-2, with D possibly matching TRBD1 (5 bases). The CDR3 length is 15 residues. The germline gives CDR1 SEHNR, CDR2 FQNEAQ (reference sequence). V gave up 5 bases and J gave up 3 bases, with 16 bases separating them. The CDR3 loop is CASSDTRVTYYGYTF. In DNA form, the CDR3 reads TGTGCCAGCAGCGACACCAGGGTTACCTACTATGGCTACACCTTC.

The rearrangement joins TRBV2 to TRBJ1-5; 7 bases line up with TRBD1. The V gene end was trimmed by 3 bases and the J gene end by 2 bases; junction bases not matched to a gene: 4. The CDR3 sequence is 15 residues long. Germline CDR1 reads SNHLY; CDR2 reads FYNNEI. CDR3 region: CASSEGGQGNQPQHF. The CDR3 DNA reads TGTGCCAGCAGTGAGGGTGGACAGGGCAATCAGCCCCAGCATTTT.

The V gene is TRBV28, the J gene TRBJ1-3, with D unclear. The CDR3 contains 15 residues. V lost 8 bases and J lost 4, with 18 bases in between. Germline V gives CDR1 MDHEN, CDR2 SYDVKM. This CDR3 is CASYEANDFGNTIYF. CDR3 sequence (DNA): TGTGCCAGCTACGAGGCAAACGACTTCGGAAACACCATATATTTT.

The CDR3 DNA sequence: TGTGCCGGAAGGACAGGCACAGATACGCAGTATTTT. Translation gives CAGRTGTDTQYF. The V call is TRBV30, the J call TRBJ2-3, with a possible D match to TRBD1 (6 bases). Trimming took off 8 bases at V and 1 base at J, with 10 bases between the two ends. Looked up from germline, CDR1 is GTSNPN and CDR2 is SVGIG (reference sequence). The CDR3 length is 12 residues.

The chain employs TRBV18 and TRBJ1-4; D may be TRBD1 (6 bases). The germline gives CDR1 KGHSH, CDR2 LQKENI. The CDR3 runs 19 residues. Deletions cut 6 bases from V and 0 bases from J, with 23 bases between. CDR3 in amino acids: CASSLNGPGQTPTNEKLFF. In DNA, the CDR3 is TGTGCCAGCTCCCTTAACGGGCCGGGACAAACTCCAACTAATGAAAAACTGTTTTTT.

V gene TRBV29-1 combines with J gene TRBJ2-7; 11 nucleotides line up with TRBD2. The CDR3 spans 14 residues. Germline trimming cut 4 bases from V and 4 bases from J; bases unmatched to any gene: 6. Germline V lookup: CDR1 SQVTM, CDR2 ANQGSEA. This chain's CDR3 is CSVVAGGPGYEQYF. CDR3 coding DNA: TGCAGCGTTGTAGCGGGAGGGCCGGGGTACGAGCAGTACTTC.

The chain recombines TRBV19 with TRBJ1-2; 10 positions match TRBD1. Germline V CDR1 and CDR2: LNHDA, SQIVND (reference sequence). J was trimmed by 2 bases and V by 5 bases; bases with no gene match: 5. This CDR3 is 15 amino acids long. The CDR3 loop reads CASSGPGQGNYGYTF. The CDR3 region has the DNA TGTGCCAGTAGTGGTCCGGGACAGGGGAACTATGGCTACACCTTC.